The 19 T cell receptor beta chains below were found in one sample sequenced in a study of regulatory T cells in long-lasting Graves disease. Described time point: newly diagnosed GD, antithyroid drugs for less than 3 months. The authors made the TCR library using RNA they extracted from PBMCs. Arm-PCR of CDR3 regions with iRepertoire HTBI primers generated TCR beta libraries. Each CDR3 protein is one row after TCRdb ran MiXCR on the multiplex PCR reads. Counted here are some 560,000 distinct CDR3 sequences, about 16% occurring once; the ten biggest clones make up approximately 25%. Another study also made use of these data, one on T cells in Graves' hyperthyroidism and ophthalmopathy.

The sample here was peripheral blood mononuclear cells (PBMCs), taken at new diagnosis, from a patient treated with antithyroid drugs. These receptors all stem from a woman aged 35 to 60 with Graves disease.

In its sample, this clonotype was seen many times. The chain recombines TRBV10-1 with TRBJ2-7; perhaps TRBD1 as D (6 bases). The CDR3 length is 13 residues. In germline, CDR1 is WNHNN, CDR2 SYGVQD (reference sequence). The germline V and J ends were trimmed by 6 bases and 6 bases, with 15 bases remaining between them. CDR3 in DNA: TGCGCCAGCAGCGACAGGCAGCAGGGCGAGCAGTACTTC. Encoded protein: CASSDRQQGEQYF.

As DNA, the CDR3 is TGCAGTGCCCTAAGACAGGGAGGGTCGGGCAGCAATCAGCCCCAGCATTTT. Its translation: CSALRQGGSGSNQPQHF. The V gene is TRBV20-1, the J gene TRBJ1-5; 7 bases match TRBD1. The germline gives CDR1 DFQATT, CDR2 SNEGSKA (reference sequence). Germline trimming cut 6 bases from V and 1 base from J; bases unmatched to any gene: 15. This CDR3 is 17 amino acids long.

This clonotype was observed at least ten times. Here the CDR3 reads CAWKKDWGEKLFF. CDR3 DNA: TGTGCCTGGAAGAAGGATTGGGGCGAAAAACTGTTTTTT. J is TRBJ1-4 and V is TRBV30, with D possibly being TRBD1 (5 bases). The CDR3 runs to 13 residues. CDR1 and CDR2 from the germline V gene are GTSNPN and SVGIG (reference sequence). V was trimmed by 4 bases and J by 8 bases, leaving 14 bases between them.

The gene calls are TRBV12-3 or TRBV12-4 and TRBJ1-2; perhaps TRBD1 as D (5 bases). CDR3 length equals 14 residues. The V end was cut by 3 bases, the J end by 2 bases, with 10 bases between. CDR3 sequence: CASSLQGLNYGYTF. As DNA, the CDR3 is TGTGCCAGCAGTTTGCAGGGTCTCAACTATGGCTACACCTTC.

In this sample, this clonotype turned up many times. The rearrangement joins TRBV30 to TRBJ2-5, with TRBD1 matching 8 bases. V shed 3 bases and J 5 bases; nucleotides not matched to a gene: 8. Germline CDR1 reads GTSNPN; CDR2 reads SVGIG (reference sequence). CDR3 length: 14 residues. The CDR3 is CAWRATGAGETQYF. CDR3 DNA: TGTGCCTGGAGGGCGACAGGGGCAGGGGAGACCCAGTACTTC.

In DNA, the CDR3 is TGTGCCAGCAGCCAAGAGTGGGGCCGGGGGGGTGCGGACACCATATATTTT. It translates to CASSQEWGRGGADTIYF. The chain joins TRBV4-2 to TRBJ1-3; D might be TRBD1 (5 bases). Deletions cut 0 bases from V and 8 bases from J, with 20 bases between. CDR3 size: 17 residues. Per the germline V gene, CDR1 is LGHNA and CDR2 is YNFKEQ.

The chain recombines TRBV13 with TRBJ2-1, with 9 bases that match TRBD2. The CDR3 contains 16 residues. The V gene's germline CDR1 is PRHDT and CDR2 FYEKMQ (reference sequence). Trimming took 5 bases from V and 7 from J; bases not matched to a gene: 12. CDR3 DNA: TGTGCCAGCAGCACCCCGACTGCGCGGGGGGGGAATGAGCAGTTCTTC. Translated, it gives CASSTPTARGGNEQFF. The full variable domain, completed using reference TRBV13 and TRBJ2-1, is AAGVIQSPRHLIKEKRETATLKCYPIPRHDTVYWYQQGPGQDPQFLISFYEKMQSDKGSIPDRFSAQQFSDYHSELNMSSLELGDSALYFCASSTPTARGGNEQFFGPGTRLTVL.

As to this clonotype: Possible read error: a much larger clone is one base away. This chain uses TRBV3-1 with TRBJ1-1; D not resolved. Germline V CDR1 and CDR2: LGHDT, YNNKEL (reference sequence). This CDR3 comprises 15 residues. With 5 bases removed from V and 0 bases from J, the gap between germline ends came to 13 bases. The CDR3: CASSATRELNTEAFF. CDR3 DNA sequence: TGTGCCAGCAGCGCGACAAGGGAATTGAACACTGAAGCTTTCTTT. Variable domain in full (rest from reference TRBV3-1 and TRBJ1-1): DTAVSQTPKYLVTQMGNDKSIKCEQNLGHDTMYWYKQDSKKFLKIMFSYNNKELIINETVPNRFSPKSPDKAHLNLHINSLELGDSAVYFCASSATRELNTEAFFGQGTRLTVV.

This clonotype has only a few counts. This rearrangement joins TRBV5-5 to TRBJ2-7, with 9 nucleotides matching TRBD1. J lost 3 bases, V lost 5 bases, and 9 bases had no gene match. Germline values: CDR1 SGHKS, CDR2 YYEKEE (reference sequence). This CDR3 comprises 15 residues. The CDR3 DNA reads TGTGCCAGCAGGGGCACCGGGACAGGGCGCTACGAGCAGTACTTC. Amino acids: CASRGTGTGRYEQYF.

In its sample, this clonotype was seen once. This may arise from a read error, as a much more abundant clone is one base away. The rearrangement links TRBV7-9 to TRBJ2-3; D gene unclear. Trimming took 7 bases from V and 4 from J, leaving 12 bases between them. From germline, CDR1 is SEHNR and CDR2 FQNEAQ (reference sequence). The CDR3 is 13 amino acids. CDR3 region: CASTDPMADTQYF. The CDR3 coding sequence is TGTGCCAGCACCGACCCTATGGCAGATACGCAGTATTTT.

This clonotype was observed a handful of times. CDR3: CASSPPRANTEAFF. DNA for the CDR3: TGTGCCAGCAGCCCCCCCAGGGCGAACACTGAAGCTTTCTTT. V gene TRBV7-9 combines with J gene TRBJ1-1; TRBD1 might be the D (5 bases). CDR1 is SEHNR, CDR2 FQNEAQ, per germline (reference sequence). The CDR3 extends over 14 amino acids. V lost 5 bases to trimming and J lost 1 base, with 11 bases between them. The full variable domain, rest sourced from reference TRBV7-9 and TRBJ1-1, is DTGVSQNPRHKITKRGQNVTFRCDPISEHNRLYWYRQTLGQGPEFLTYFQNEAQLEKSRLLSDRFSAERPKGSFSTLEIQRTEQGDSAMYLCASSPPRANTEAFFGQGTRLTVV.

This clonotype was recorded many times. The chain joins TRBV7-2 to TRBJ2-7; 9 positions match TRBD1. The CDR3 has 13 residues. Trimming at V came to 0 bases and at J to 9 bases, leaving 3 bases not matched to a gene. The germline gives CDR1 SGHTA, CDR2 FQGNSA. The CDR3 DNA sequence: TGTGCCAGCAGCTTAGCGGGACAGGGTCGGCAGTACTTC. Translation gives CASSLAGQGRQYF.

This clonotype was recorded at least ten times. The chain employs TRBV12-3 or TRBV12-4 and TRBJ1-6; no clear D. CDR3 length equals 15 residues. The ends were cut back, 5 bases at V and 7 bases at J, with 15 bases in the middle. The CDR3 loop reads CASSPELFGNSPLHF. The CDR3 DNA reads TGTGCCAGCAGTCCCGAACTCTTCGGGAATTCACCCCTCCACTTT.

The sample holds many counts of this clonotype. J is TRBJ2-7 and V is TRBV12-3 or TRBV12-4; no clear D gene. This CDR3 spans 13 amino acids. The V and J ends lost 0 bases and 5 bases respectively, with 8 bases between them. CDR3 residues: CASSLAQRNEQYF. The DNA for the CDR3 is TGTGCCAGCAGTTTAGCGCAGAGGAACGAGCAGTACTTC.

The genes are TRBV29-1 and TRBJ1-1, with 12 bases that match TRBD1. The length of the CDR3 is 13 residues. The V gene's germline CDR1 is SQVTM and CDR2 ANQGSEA. The trim removed 4 bases at V and 9 bases at J, leaving 6 bases unmatched. CDR3 loop: CSVGSGTGGKAFF. The DNA of the CDR3 is TGCAGCGTTGGATCCGGGACAGGGGGCAAAGCTTTCTTT.

This clonotype was seen many times. The J gene is TRBJ1-1, the V gene TRBV6-1; tentative D call: TRBD1 (5 bases). Trimming took off 10 bases at V and 0 bases at J, with 15 bases between the two ends. CDR3 size: 14 residues. Looked up from germline, CDR1 is MNHNS and CDR2 is SASEGT. DNA of the CDR3: TGTGCCACCCACCAGGGCCCGGTGAACACTGAAGCTTTCTTT. Amino acid sequence: CATHQGPVNTEAFF.

This clonotype was detected ten times or more. V gene TRBV30 combines with J gene TRBJ1-1; no firm D call. Germline V gene sequence: CDR1 GTSNPN, CDR2 SVGIG (reference sequence). Trimming shortened V by 4 bases and J by 0 bases, and 9 bases separated the two germline ends. CDR3 size: 13 residues. The CDR3 sequence is CAWTTQLNTEAFF. CDR3 sequence (DNA): TGTGCCTGGACTACCCAATTGAACACTGAAGCTTTCTTT.

This clonotype has a handful of counts. This sequence joins TRBV12-5 and TRBJ1-6, with 7 bases fitting TRBD1. CDR3 length: 19 amino acids. The V and J ends lost 2 bases and 4 bases, in that order; junction bases with no gene match: 14. The germline V gene encodes CDR1 LGHNT and CDR2 FRNRAP. The CDR3 region is CASGLNVRNRQGYNSPLHF. CDR3 nucleotides: TGTGCTAGTGGTTTGAACGTAAGGAATCGACAGGGATATAATTCACCCCTCCACTTT. Full variable domain (remainder filled in from reference TRBV12-5 and TRBJ1-6): DARVTQTPRHKVTEMGQEVTMRCQPILGHNTVFWYRQTMMQGLELLAYFRNRAPLDDSGMPKDRFSAEMPDATLATLKIQPSEPRDSAVYFCASGLNVRNRQGYNSPLHFGNGTRLTVT.

This clonotype was recorded only once. The rearrangement links TRBV5-1 to TRBJ2-1; D remains unclear. V was trimmed by 1 base and J by 6 bases, leaving 11 bases between them. Germline V CDR1 and CDR2: SGHRS, YFSETQ. There are 14 residues in the CDR3. CDR3 loop: CASSLNGAGNEQFF. The CDR3 nucleotides read TGCGCCAGCAGCTTGAATGGTGCAGGCAATGAGCAGTTCTTC. Combining the CDR3 with reference TRBV5-1 and TRBJ2-1 gives the whole variable domain KAGVTQTPRYLIKTRGQQVTLSCSPISGHRSVSWYQQTPGQGLQFLFEYFSETQRNKGNFPGRFSGRQFSNSRSEMNVSTLELGDSALYLCASSLNGAGNEQFFGPGTRLTVL.